These 20 T cell receptor beta chains came from one sample sequenced in a study of neurological immune-mediated disorders. One entry per CDR3 protein, called by TCRdb with MiXCR from the 5' RACE reads. There are 15,000 or so distinct CDR3 sequences in the sample; about 15% occur only once, and roughly 13% lies in the top ten. The material sequenced was PBMCs. The origin of the receptors is a man in his sixties with HTLV-1-associated myelopathy (HAM/TSP).

Ten or more counts support this clonotype. The CDR3 DNA reads TGCGCCAGCAGCTTGGAGGGCTCAAGCACAGATACGCAGTATTTT. This sequence encodes CASSLEGSSTDTQYF. This chain joins TRBV5-1 and TRBJ2-3; D gene uncertain. CDR1 SGHRS and CDR2 YFSETQ come from the germline V gene. The CDR3 runs to 15 residues. The V gene lost 0 bases and the J gene lost 0 bases, with 8 bases spanning the gap.

Comment on this clonotype: One end of the junction varies from germline; a read error may be responsible. This chain uses TRBV9 with TRBJ2-7; 8 bases agree with TRBD1. CDR1 and CDR2 (germline): SGDLS, YYNGEE. The CDR3 contains 15 residues. CDR3 amino acids: CSSSVGKGQAREQYF. In nucleotides, the CDR3 is TGTTCCAGCAGCGTAGGTAAGGGACAGGCACGTGAGCAGTACTTC.

V and J are TRBV20-1 and TRBJ1-2, with D hard to call. V lost 1 base and J 0 bases, leaving 12 bases between the germline ends. CDR1 is DFQATT and CDR2 is SNEGSKA in the germline V gene (reference sequence). CDR3 length equals 15 residues. The CDR3 bases are TGCAGTGCTAGAGCCTCTCTAACAGCTAACTATGGCTACACCTTC. It translates to CSARASLTANYGYTF.

This clonotype occurred many times. The rearrangement joins TRBV5-6 to TRBJ2-1; 8 nucleotides match TRBD2. CDR1 is SGHDT and CDR2 is YYEEEE in the germline V gene. CDR3 length: 15 residues. J lost 4 bases, V lost 8 bases, and 11 bases had no gene match. CDR3: CASTQGRGGYNEQFF. The CDR3 DNA follows: TGTGCCAGTACACAAGGACGGGGGGGGTACAATGAGCAGTTCTTC.

This clonotype was seen ten or more times. J is TRBJ1-2 and V is TRBV6-5, with D maybe TRBD1 (5 bases). V was clipped by 6 bases and J by 4 bases, with 12 bases between them. Germline V gene lookup returns CDR1 MNHEY and CDR2 SVGAGI. CDR3 length: 13 amino acids. The CDR3 DNA sequence: TGTGCCAGCAGCCTGGGACCGAGCTATGGCTACACCTTC. It codes for CASSLGPSYGYTF.

This clonotype was detected many times. The chain combines TRBV20-1 with TRBJ2-5, with TRBD2 matching 13 bases. The J segment lost 4 bases and the V segment lost 1 base, leaving 6 bases of the junction unmatched. The germline V gene has CDR1 DFQATT and CDR2 SNEGSKA (reference sequence). The CDR3 is made up of 16 amino acids. CDR3 amino acids: CSARVLAGGRAETQYF. CDR3 bases: TGCAGTGCTAGAGTACTAGCGGGGGGGCGAGCAGAGACCCAGTACTTC.

This clonotype was detected ten times or more. This chain uses TRBV2 with TRBJ1-2; D is possibly TRBD1 (5 bases). The CDR3 has 13 amino acids. The germline V gene has CDR1 SNHLY and CDR2 FYNNEI. The V end was cut by 2 bases, the J end by 5 bases, with 9 bases between. The CDR3 DNA follows: TGTGCCAGCAGTGAAAGCAGGGAATATGGCTACACCTTC. Translating it yields CASSESREYGYTF.

The chain links TRBV14 to TRBJ2-7; no clear D gene. The CDR3 has 11 amino acids. The V end was cut by 1 base, the J end by 10 bases, with 8 bases between. Germline CDR1 is SGHDN and CDR2 is FVKESK. The CDR3 bases are TGTGCCAGCAGCCAAGGCGTCCTACAGTACTTC. Translated, it gives CASSQGVLQYF.

By sample share, this clonotype is medium-sized. The chain combines TRBV5-1 with TRBJ2-5, with D unclear. Deletions cut 0 bases from V and 2 bases from J, with 8 bases between. CDR1 is SGHRS and CDR2 is YFSETQ in the germline V gene. This CDR3 spans 14 amino acids. Here the CDR3 DNA reads TGCGCCAGCAGCTTGGGTGGAGTACAAGAGACCCAGTACTTC. It is translated as CASSLGGVQETQYF. The full variable domain, completed using reference TRBV5-1 and TRBJ2-5, is KAGVTQTPRYLIKTRGQQVTLSCSPISGHRSVSWYQQTPGQGLQFLFEYFSETQRNKGNFPGRFSGRQFSNSRSEMNVSTLELGDSALYLCASSLGGVQETQYFGPGTRLLVL.

This clonotype was seen at least ten times. This chain uses TRBV7-6 with TRBJ2-1; D is unresolved. The CDR3 runs to 17 residues. Germline V lookup: CDR1 SGHVS, CDR2 FNYEAQ. The ends were cut back, 5 bases at V and 0 bases at J, with 17 bases in the middle. The CDR3 DNA is TGTGCCAGCAGCGTCCTATCAGGAGTTGGCTCCTACAATGAGCAGTTCTTC. Amino acid sequence: CASSVLSGVGSYNEQFF.

This clonotype was detected a few times. Being one base from a much bigger clone, this may be a read error. V is TRBV20-1 and J is TRBJ2-1; D possibly corresponds to TRBD2 (7 bases). Per germline, CDR1 DFQATT and CDR2 SNEGSKA (reference sequence). The ends were cut back, 4 bases at V and 3 bases at J, with 19 bases in the middle. This CDR3 has 16 amino acids. CDR3 sequence (DNA): TGCAGTGCTACCGGGACTATCGGGGGCCGCTACAATGAGCAGTTCTTC. Residues: CSATGTIGGRYNEQFF.

The sample holds many counts of this clonotype. The chain carries TRBV18 and TRBJ1-5; D remains unclear. The CDR3 extends over 15 amino acids. Trimming pared 3 bases from V and 6 bases from J, leaving 15 bases between. Germline CDR1 reads KGHSH; CDR2 reads LQKENI. CDR3 coding DNA: TGTGCCAGCTCACCGGCAGCAATCGCGGCTCAGCCCCAGCATTTT. Its translation: CASSPAAIAAQPQHF.

Within the sample, this clonotype is medium-sized. This sequence joins TRBV27 and TRBJ1-6; 9 nucleotides match TRBD1. The CDR3 runs to 14 residues. Germline CDR1 reads MNHEY; CDR2 reads SMNVEV (reference sequence). V lost 3 bases and J lost 10; bases outside the gene matches: 4. The CDR3 nucleotides read TGTGCCAGCAGTTTTGGGGACAGGGACTCACCCCTCCACTTT. It is translated as CASSFGDRDSPLHF.

This clonotype appeared many times. The rearrangement links TRBV6-5 to TRBJ2-2, with unresolved D. This CDR3 contains 14 residues. Germline CDR1 reads MNHEY; CDR2 reads SVGAGI. With 6 bases removed from V and 3 bases from J, the gap between germline ends came to 11 bases. DNA for the CDR3: TGTGCCAGCAGCCGCCGTCCTGACACCGGGGAGCTGTTTTTT. Translation gives CASSRRPDTGELFF.

By its share, this clonotype is medium-sized (0.01 to 0.1%). J is TRBJ2-7 and V is TRBV20-1; the match to TRBD1 covers 7 bases. Per the germline V gene, CDR1 is DFQATT and CDR2 is SNEGSKA (reference sequence). The CDR3 has 15 residues. V was pared by 6 bases and J by 0 bases, with 11 bases of the junction left unmatched. Here the CDR3 reads CSAPRPGTASYEQYF. Here the CDR3 DNA reads TGCAGTGCGCCTAGGCCCGGGACAGCCTCCTACGAGCAGTACTTC.

Judged by abundance, this clonotype is medium-sized (0.01 to 0.1%). The chain has TRBV7-2 and TRBJ2-7; 9 bases line up with TRBD1. Per the germline V gene, CDR1 is SGHTA and CDR2 is FQGNSA. The junction had 13 bases not matched to a gene; V was cut back by 8 bases and J by 5 bases. The CDR3 has 15 residues. Here the CDR3 reads CASGGQGSFSNEQYF. The CDR3 region has the DNA TGTGCCAGCGGCGGACAGGGGTCCTTTTCCAACGAGCAGTACTTC.

As to this clonotype: Germline is not matched at one junction end, which may reflect a read error. The CDR3 sequence is CASSLEWTAGNTIYF. The DNA of the CDR3 is TGCGCCAGTAGCTTGGAATGGACAGCTGGAAACACCATATATTTT. The chain joins TRBV5-1 to TRBJ1-3; the D gene is possibly TRBD1 (6 bases). This CDR3 contains 15 residues. Per the germline V gene, CDR1 is SGHRS and CDR2 is YFSETQ. Supplemented by reference TRBV5-1 and TRBJ1-3, the full variable domain reads KAGVTQTPRYLIKTRGQQVTLSCSPISGHRSVSWYQQTPGQGLQFLFEYFSETQRNKGNFPGRFSGRQFSNSRSEMNVSTLELGDSALYLCASSLEWTAGNTIYFGEGSWLTVV.

This clonotype has a count of ten or more. The rearrangement uses TRBV5-1 and TRBJ2-7, with TRBD2 as a possible D gene (6 bases). CDR1 SGHRS and CDR2 YFSETQ come from the germline V gene. The V end lost 0 bases, the J end lost 5 bases, and 12 bases lay between the germline ends. This CDR3 has 14 amino acids. The CDR3: CASSLVNGGNEQYF. CDR3 DNA sequence: TGCGCCAGCAGCTTGGTAAACGGAGGGAACGAGCAGTACTTC.

This clonotype has at least ten counts. V and J are TRBV5-1 and TRBJ2-3; 12 nucleotides match TRBD2. Germline lookup yields CDR1 SGHRS and CDR2 YFSETQ. The CDR3 is 19 residues long. V was pared by 2 bases and J by 2 bases, with 12 bases of the junction left unmatched. CDR3 protein: CASSLGLAGLSPDTDTQYF. The CDR3 nucleotides read TGCGCCAGCAGCTTAGGACTAGCGGGGCTTTCCCCCGACACAGATACGCAGTATTTT.

Many counts were recorded for this clonotype. V gene TRBV11-2 combines with J gene TRBJ2-3, with a weak D call TRBD2 (6 bases). From germline, CDR1 is SGHAT and CDR2 FQNNGV. Trimming stripped 0 bases from V and 10 bases from J, with 8 bases between. The CDR3 is made up of 12 amino acids. The CDR3 spells CASSLEGGAQYF. DNA for the CDR3: TGTGCCAGCAGCTTAGAGGGGGGAGCGCAGTATTTT.